A selection of T cell receptor beta chains follows, all from one sample in a study of blood T cells in healthy people across ages. One entry per CDR3 protein, called by TCRdb with MiXCR from the 5' RACE reads. The sample has 650,000 to 1,000,000 distinct CDR3 sequences; 35% to 50% are singletons. Sequencing input: blood. Receptors originate from a man of 80 years or more in good health. Each CDR3 is given with its conserved first and last residue. The order of the fields is D gene, J gene, V gene, clone size, CDR3 DNA, CDR3 protein. D genes are given only for firm matches. Rows give clone size only sometimes, using once, few, many, or a class for an expanded clone.

>.|TRBJ2-7|TRBV9|few
TGTGCCAGCAGCCCGGGACTGGAGTCCTACGAGCAGTACTTC
CASSPGLESYEQYF
>.|TRBJ2-7|TRBV25-1|few
TGTGCCAGCAGTGAATCGGGCAAACGCGAGCAGTACTTC
CASSESGKREQYF
>TRBD2|TRBJ2-5|TRBV7-2|many
TGTGCCAGCAGCTTAGGCGGGAGGGGTGAGACCCAGTACTTC
CASSLGGRGETQYF
>.|TRBJ2-1|TRBV28|few
TGTGCCAGCAGCCGGGGGGCGTCCTACAATGAGCAGTTCTTC
CASSRGASYNEQFF
>.|TRBJ2-5|TRBV29-1|few
TGCAGCGTTGTGGGGCAAGGGGACAATGAGCAGTACTTC
CSVVGQGDNEQYF
>TRBD1|TRBJ1-2|TRBV29-1|.
TGCAGCGTAAGGACAGGGAGGGATGGCTACACCTTC
CSVRTGRDGYTF
>TRBD1|TRBJ2-5|TRBV3-1|few
TGCGCCAGCCACCCCCATCCGGGACAGCCTCAAGAGACCCAGTACTTC
CASHPHPGQPQETQYF
>TRBD1|TRBJ1-5|TRBV4-3|few
TGCGCCAGCAGCCAAAACCAGGGGGCGGATCAGCCCCAGCATTTT
CASSQNQGADQPQHF
>TRBD1|TRBJ1-1|TRBV7-9|few
TGTGCCAGCAGCGACAGGGGACACACTGAAGCTTTCTTT
CASSDRGHTEAFF
>.|TRBJ1-2|TRBV27|.
TGTGCCAGCAGTTTAAGCCGTACTAACTATGGCTACACCTTC
CASSLSRTNYGYTF
>.|TRBJ2-5|TRBV27|.
TGTGCCAGCAGTTTATTCGGAGGGGACTCCTACAATGAGCAGTACTTC
CASSLFGGDSYNEQYF
>.|TRBJ1-1|TRBV3-1|.
TGTGCCAGCAGAAGACTAGGGGGGACTAACACTGAAGCTTTCTTT
CASRRLGGTNTEAFF
>.|TRBJ2-7|TRBV11-2|many
TGTGCCAGCAGCTTAGATCGGGTATTTGGCAGGGTACCTATCGAGCAGTACTTC
CASSLDRVFGRVPIEQYF
>.|TRBJ2-3|TRBV5-1|.
TGCGCCAGCAGCTTGGAAGGGCGGATAGCGCGCGACACAGATACGCAGTATTTT
CASSLEGRIARDTDTQYF
>TRBD2|TRBJ2-3|TRBV12-3/TRBV12-4|.
TGTGCCAGCGACGCCCGGGGGGGTTTGGATACGCAGTATTTT
CASDARGGLDTQYF
>.|TRBJ2-7|TRBV14|.
TGTGCCAGCAGCCAAGGACAGCACCTCTCCTACGAGCAGTACTTC
CASSQGQHLSYEQYF
>.|TRBJ2-7|TRBV7-2|.
TGTGCCAGCAGCACGAGAACCTACGAGCAGTACTTC
CASSTRTYEQYF
>TRBD1|TRBJ2-7|TRBV12-3/TRBV12-4|few
TGTGCCAGCAGACCAGGGGGATCAACCTCCTACGAGCAGTACTTC
CASRPGGSTSYEQYF
>TRBD1|TRBJ2-5|TRBV6-2/TRBV6-3|once
TGTGCCAGCAACACAGGGGGAAATGAGCAGTACTTC
CASNTGGNEQYF
>TRBD2|TRBJ2-1|TRBV12-3/TRBV12-4|few
TGTGCCAGCAGTCGCTCAACTAGCGGGAGTTACAATGAGCAGTTCTTC
CASSRSTSGSYNEQFF
>.|TRBJ2-5|TRBV27|few
TGTGCCAGCAGTCAAGGGGGGACCCAGTACTTC
CASSQGGTQYF
>TRBD2|TRBJ2-7|TRBV14|.
TGTGCCAGCAGCACGGGACTAGCGGGGGATTTCTCCTACGAGCAGTACTTC
CASSTGLAGDFSYEQYF
>.|TRBJ2-1|TRBV3-1|.
TGTGCCAGCAGCCAATCGGAGCGGTACAATGAGCAGTTCTTC
CASSQSERYNEQFF
>TRBD2|TRBJ2-7|TRBV29-1|.
TGCAGCGTTGATGGACTAGCGGGAGGACAACGGGAGCAGTACTTC
CSVDGLAGGQREQYF
>.|TRBJ1-5|TRBV20-1|.
TGCAGTGCCGCCACAGGCGGCAATCAGCCCCAGCATTTT
CSAATGGNQPQHF
>TRBD2|TRBJ2-7|TRBV6-1|.
TGTGCCAGCAGTGCGGTAGCGGGAGGGGGGGACGAGCAGTACTTC
CASSAVAGGGDEQYF
>.|TRBJ2-1|TRBV20-1|once
TGCAGTGCAAAAGACAGCTCCTACAATGAGCAGTTCTTC
CSAKDSSYNEQFF
>.|TRBJ2-7|TRBV3-1|.
TGTGCCAGCAGCCGGGGGCCTAGGCTCGGAGCGGGTGGGACCTACGAGCAGTACTTC
CASSRGPRLGAGGTYEQYF
>.|TRBJ1-2|TRBV27|.
TGTGCCAGCAGCGGGCGTGTTGGGGATGGCTACACCTTC
CASSGRVGDGYTF
>TRBD2|TRBJ2-1|TRBV28|.
TGTGCCACACGACCTAGCGGCTCCTACAATGAGCAGTTCTTC
CATRPSGSYNEQFF
>.|TRBJ2-7|TRBV12-3/TRBV12-4|.
TGTGCCAGCAGTTTAGCCCAAAGAACGGGGTACTACGAGCAGTACTTC
CASSLAQRTGYYEQYF
>.|TRBJ2-7|TRBV14|many
TGTGCCAGCAGCCCTCGACAGGCTGTTACCTACGAGCAGTACTTC
CASSPRQAVTYEQYF
>TRBD2|TRBJ2-3|TRBV20-1|.
TGCACGGGACTAGCGGGCCAAGATACGCAGTATTTT
CTGLAGQDTQYF
>.|TRBJ2-5|TRBV7-8|.
TGTGCCAGCAGGAATACTTGGGCCAAGGGGGGGGAGACCCAGTACTTC
CASRNTWAKGGETQYF
>.|TRBJ2-3|TRBV20-1|.
TGCAGTGCCAGGGGCCCCGCACCGTCAGAGAGTAACACAGATACGCAGTATTTT
CSARGPAPSESNTDTQYF
>.|TRBJ1-2|TRBV6-1|.
TGTGCCAGCAATCGAGAAAGACAGCAAACAGCTAACTATGGCTACACCTTC
CASNRERQQTANYGYTF
>.|TRBJ2-2|TRBV6-6|once
TGTGCCAGCAGTTGGAGGGACGCGAACACCGGGGAGCTGTTTTTT
CASSWRDANTGELFF
>TRBD2|TRBJ2-7|TRBV7-2|.
TGTGCCAGCAGCTTAGCTTTCGGCGGGAGGGCCAGGTCCTACGAGCAGTACTTC
CASSLAFGGRARSYEQYF
>.|TRBJ2-1|TRBV5-1|few
TGCGCCAGCAGCCAGGAGACCTTAGCGGCCCCCAAGAGGTATCGCGAGCAGTTCTTC
CASSQETLAAPKRYREQFF
>.|TRBJ2-1|TRBV20-1|once
TGCAGTGCTAGAGGCCCAACGGGGAGAAATGAGCAGTTCTTC
CSARGPTGRNEQFF
>.|TRBJ2-7|TRBV5-1|.
TGCGCCAGCAGCGCCGGGCCTCAGGAGTCCTACGAGCAGTACTTC
CASSAGPQESYEQYF
>TRBD2|TRBJ2-3|TRBV7-2|few
TGTGCCAGCTCCGGGAGGACTACGATCACAGATACGCAGTATTTT
CASSGRTTITDTQYF
>TRBD1|TRBJ2-7|TRBV2|few
TGTGCCAGCAGTGAAGGACAGGGGAGAACCTACGAGCAGTACTTC
CASSEGQGRTYEQYF
>TRBD2|TRBJ2-1|TRBV7-9|.
TGTGCCAGCAGCTTTTCGAGGACTAGCCTCACCTATGAGCAGTTCTTC
CASSFSRTSLTYEQFF
>.|TRBJ1-2|TRBV27|few
TGTGCCAGCAGCACCCCGGGACCTTTCACCTTC
CASSTPGPFTF
>.|TRBJ2-7|TRBV2|.
TGTGCCAGCATCGGAGCGAGGGGAACCTACGAGCAGTACTTC
CASIGARGTYEQYF
>.|TRBJ1-1|TRBV12-3/TRBV12-4|few
TGTGCCAGCAGTTTAGGTCAGGGGACTTTGAACACTGAAGCTTTCTTT
CASSLGQGTLNTEAFF
>.|TRBJ2-1|TRBV28|.
TGTGCCAGCAGTTTATCGGGGGTGAGCTCCTACAATGAGCAGTTCTTC
CASSLSGVSSYNEQFF